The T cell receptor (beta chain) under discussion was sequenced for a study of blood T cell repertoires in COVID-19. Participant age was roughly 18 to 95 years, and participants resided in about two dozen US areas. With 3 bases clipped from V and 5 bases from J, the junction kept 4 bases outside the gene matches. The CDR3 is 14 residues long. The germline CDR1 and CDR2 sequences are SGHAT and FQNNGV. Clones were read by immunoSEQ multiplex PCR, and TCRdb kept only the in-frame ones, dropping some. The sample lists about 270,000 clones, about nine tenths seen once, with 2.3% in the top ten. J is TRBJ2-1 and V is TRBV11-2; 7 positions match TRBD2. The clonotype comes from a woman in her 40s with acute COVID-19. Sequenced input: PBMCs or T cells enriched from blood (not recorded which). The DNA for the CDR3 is TGTGCCAGCAGCTTCCGGGGACTAAACAATGAGCAGTTCTTC. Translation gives CASSFRGLNNEQFF.